Listed below are T cell receptor beta chains from one sample, sequenced in a study of beta chain features in type 1 diabetes. Clones were read by immunoSEQ multiplex PCR, and TCRdb kept only the in-frame ones, dropping some. The data contain a few hundred thousand clones, roughly 15% of them singletons. The sample comprised naive CD4+ T cells from blood. Receptors were obtained from a woman between 18 and 29 years old in good health. CDR3s include the opening cysteine and the closing phenylalanine or tryptophan. A D gene is named only where the DNA matches it firmly. Size is stated for part of the rows, as once, few or many counts, or as a class when the clone is expanded.

v_gene,abundance,j_gene,d_gene,CDR3nt,CDR3aa
TRBV7-9,few,TRBJ2-3,-,TGTGCCAGCAGCTTACTGAGAACTCCAACTAGCACAGATACGCAGTATTTT,CASSLLRTPTSTDTQYF
TRBV29-1,-,TRBJ2-1,TRBD2,TGCAGCGTAAATATAGCGGGAGGGTATGAGCAGTTCTTC,CSVNIAGGYEQFF
TRBV5-6,-,TRBJ1-2,TRBD1,TGTGCCAGCAGGGGACAGGGAAATCCCGGCTATGGCTACACCTTC,CASRGQGNPGYGYTF
TRBV30,few,TRBJ1-3,-,TGTGCCTGGAGTGTTCGGACTTTCGACACCATATATTTT,CAWSVRTFDTIYF
TRBV6-5,-,TRBJ1-2,-,TGTGCCATCTCCGACACCCTTGGCTATGGCTACACCTTC,CAISDTLGYGYTF
TRBV5-4,-,TRBJ2-3,TRBD2,TGTGCCAGCAGCTTGCAACTAGCGGGCACAGATACGCAGTATTTT,CASSLQLAGTDTQYF
TRBV18,few,TRBJ1-5,-,TGTGCCAGCTCGCTCCAGGGGTACCAGCCCCAGCATTTT,CASSLQGYQPQHF
TRBV11-2,-,TRBJ2-7,TRBD2,TGTGCCAGCACCCTTCCCGGACTAGCGGGAGTCGAGCAGTACTTC,CASTLPGLAGVEQYF
TRBV11-3,-,TRBJ2-1,-,TGTGCCAGCAGCTTAGGTCTCACTCTTTACAATGAGCAGTTCTTC,CASSLGLTLYNEQFF
TRBV11-2,-,TRBJ2-6,TRBD2,TGTGCCAGCAGCTTAAACGGGAGGGCGGCGGGGGCCAACGTCCTGACTTTC,CASSLNGRAAGANVLTF
TRBV28,-,TRBJ2-2,TRBD2,TGTGCCAGCAGTTATCCGGGACTAGCGGAGAACACCGGGGAGCTGTTTTTT,CASSYPGLAENTGELFF
TRBV18,few,TRBJ1-1,-,TGTGCCAGCTCACGGTCGGACAGGAACACTGAAGCTTTCTTT,CASSRSDRNTEAFF
TRBV5-1,few,TRBJ2-6,-,TGCGCCAGCAGCTTGGGCGGGTCTGGGGCCAACGTCCTGACTTTC,CASSLGGSGANVLTF
TRBV5-6,-,TRBJ2-1,TRBD2,TGTGCCAGCAGCCGCCCACTAGCGGGAGGCCGTAGTGAGCAGTTCTTC,CASSRPLAGGRSEQFF
TRBV9,-,TRBJ1-1,TRBD1,TGTGCCAGCAGCGTCTTTCCGGGGGACAGTAATGAAGCTTTCTTT,CASSVFPGDSNEAFF
TRBV19,few,TRBJ2-3,TRBD2,TGTGCCAGTAGCTCTAGCGGAGGAAGCACAGATACGCAGTATTTT,CASSSSGGSTDTQYF
TRBV7-9,-,TRBJ2-7,-,TGTGCCAGCAGTACAATCGACGAGCAGTACTTC,CASSTIDEQYF